Detailed here is one T cell receptor (beta chain). The sample is drawn from a study of blood T cell repertoires in COVID-19. The overall study: The origin of the acute and convalescent COVID-19 samples was the United States, Italy and Spain.

In the study's own analysis: Amplified reference gene primers provided the basis for estimating nucleated cell counts. Produced via immunoSEQ multiplex PCR; TCRdb's table is partial and in-frame only. V and J calls and clone size are given by that table; D and trimming were obtained from the DNA. Seen here are about 170,000 clones, 84% observed once, and the top ten hold roughly 10%. The CDR3 runs to 13 residues. Per the germline V gene, CDR1 is MDHEN and CDR2 is SYDVKM. V was trimmed by 0 bases and J by 4 bases, leaving 6 bases between them. This TCR derives from a man between 65 and 85 years old with active or convalescent COVID-19. The V and J genes are TRBV28 and TRBJ1-2; D uncertain. Sequences were obtained from peripheral blood. The CDR3 region has the DNA TGTGCCAGCAGTTTATGGTCCTTCTATGGCTACACCTTC. Its protein product is CASSLWSFYGYTF.